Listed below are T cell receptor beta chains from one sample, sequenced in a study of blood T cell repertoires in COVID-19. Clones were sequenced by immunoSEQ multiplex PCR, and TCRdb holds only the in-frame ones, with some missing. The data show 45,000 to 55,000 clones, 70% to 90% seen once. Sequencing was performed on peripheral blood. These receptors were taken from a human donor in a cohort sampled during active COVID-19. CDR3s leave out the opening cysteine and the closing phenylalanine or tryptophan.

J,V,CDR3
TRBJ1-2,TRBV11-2,ASGLEDFNYGYT
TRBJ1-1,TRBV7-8,ASSYPSTGETEAF
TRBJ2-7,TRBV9,ASSGTGRDEQY
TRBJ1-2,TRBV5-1,ASSPGQGRGGYT
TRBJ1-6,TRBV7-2,ASSKRDLASPLH
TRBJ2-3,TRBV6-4,ASSDGTDSTDTQY
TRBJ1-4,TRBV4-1,ASSQEGTGGEKLF
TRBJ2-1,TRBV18,ASSEGGNEQF
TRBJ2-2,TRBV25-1,ASSATGGRASNTGELF
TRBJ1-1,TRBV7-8,ASSLVSIGGIGAEAF